Below are 24 T cell receptor beta chains sequenced from a single sample in a study of human T cells and chemical hapten exposure. MiXCR was run by TCRdb on the 5' RACE reads, yielding one entry per CDR3 protein. The table lists under 100,000 distinct CDR3 sequences, 15% to 20% of them singletons. Unfractionated whole blood was the source from which total RNA was extracted. The receptors come from a female donor in good health.

A few counts support this clonotype. The chain has TRBV4-2 and TRBJ1-1; perhaps TRBD1 as D (5 bases). The V and J ends lost 6 bases and 0 bases respectively, with 14 bases between them. CDR3 length equals 15 residues. Germline V gene lookup returns CDR1 LGHNA and CDR2 YNFKEQ. DNA of the CDR3: TGTGCCAGCAGGAAATTAGACAGCCTGAACACTGAAGCTTTCTTT. It yields the protein CASRKLDSLNTEAFF.

V gene TRBV2 combines with J gene TRBJ1-2; possible D gene TRBD1, 6 bases. This CDR3 contains 14 residues. The V end lost 6 bases, the J end lost 6 bases, and 17 bases lay between the germline ends. The germline CDR1 and CDR2 sequences are SNHLY and FYNNEI. The CDR3 coding sequence is TGTGCCAGCAGCTTCATAGGGGGTATCAATGGCTACACCTTC. Amino acid sequence: CASSFIGGINGYTF.

The chain has TRBV12-3 or TRBV12-4 and TRBJ1-1; D uncertain. This CDR3 region has 14 residues. V lost 4 bases and J lost 1, with 10 bases in between. The CDR3 reads CASSSSDTNTEAFF. The CDR3 nucleotides are TGTGCCAGCAGTTCATCCGACACGAACACTGAAGCTTTCTTT.

This clonotype was counted between two and nine times. The chain is built from TRBV3-1 and TRBJ1-1; D unresolved. This CDR3 spans 13 amino acids. The V gene lost 4 bases and the J gene lost 3 bases, with 9 bases spanning the gap. In germline, CDR1 is LGHDT, CDR2 YNNKEL (reference sequence). The CDR3 nucleotides are TGTGCCAGCAGCCCGTGGGGAGACACTGAAGCTTTCTTT. This encodes CASSPWGDTEAFF.

This clonotype was counted a few times. J is TRBJ1-5 and V is TRBV7-2, with D uncertain. Trimming removed 5 bases from V and 0 bases from J, with 14 bases in between. The CDR3 sequence is 16 residues long. Germline CDR1 SGHTA, CDR2 FQGNSA. The CDR3 DNA is TGTGCCAGCAGCCCTCAACTACTCCCTAGCAATCAGCCCCAGCATTTT. Translated: CASSPQLLPSNQPQHF.

The chain is built from TRBV27 and TRBJ2-1; TRBD1 matches at 8 bases. The CDR3 has 15 residues. CDR1 and CDR2 from the germline V gene are MNHEY and SMNVEV (reference sequence). Trimming removed 6 bases from V and 12 bases from J; junction bases left unmatched: 16. CDR3 region: CASSSPTSLDRGQFF. In DNA, the CDR3 is TGTGCCAGCAGCTCACCCACCTCTCTCGACAGGGGGCAGTTCTTC.

This clonotype was detected a few times. This chain links TRBV27 with TRBJ2-7, with D unresolved. CDR3 length: 13 residues. The V gene lost 3 bases and the J gene lost 0 bases, with 6 bases spanning the gap. From germline, CDR1 is MNHEY and CDR2 SMNVEV (reference sequence). The DNA for the CDR3 is TGTGCCAGCAGTTTGAGGAACTCCTACGAGCAGTACTTC. This codes for CASSLRNSYEQYF.

The chain is built from TRBV6-1 and TRBJ2-1; 8 bases match TRBD1. Trimming at V came to 6 bases and at J to 7 bases, leaving 8 bases not matched to a gene. This CDR3 region has 14 residues. Germline assignment: CDR1 MNHNS and CDR2 SASEGT. DNA for the CDR3: TGTGCCAGCAGCCAACGACAGGGGATGAATGAGCAGTTCTTC. Translating gives CASSQRQGMNEQFF.

This clonotype was observed a few times. The rearrangement uses TRBV20-1 and TRBJ2-3, with TRBD2 matching over 10 bases. CDR1 DFQATT and CDR2 SNEGSKA come from the germline V gene (reference sequence). V dropped 7 bases and J dropped 2; count of bases not matched to a gene: 6. This CDR3 is built from 14 residues. CDR3 nucleotide sequence: TGCAGTGAGACCAGCGGGAGGGCCACAGATACGCAGTATTTT. Amino acids: CSETSGRATDTQYF.

This clonotype has a handful of counts. The chain is built from TRBV29-1 and TRBJ2-6, with no clear D. The germline V gene encodes CDR1 SQVTM and CDR2 ANQGSEA. This CDR3 region has 17 residues. The V end was cut by 0 bases, the J end by 0 bases, with 12 bases between. The CDR3 DNA reads as TGCAGCGTTGAAGATGAAGGGAAGAGCTCTGGGGCCAACGTCCTGACTTTC. Protein product: CSVEDEGKSSGANVLTF.

In its sample, this clonotype was seen many times. The rearrangement joins TRBV29-1 to TRBJ1-2, with D perhaps TRBD1 (6 bases). Germline CDR1 SQVTM, CDR2 ANQGSEA. Trimming pared 1 base from V and 0 bases from J, leaving 12 bases between. CDR3 size: 15 residues. CDR3 in amino acids: CSVEVRGRANYGYTF. The CDR3 region has the DNA TGCAGCGTTGAAGTCCGGGGGCGGGCTAACTATGGCTACACCTTC. Full variable domain (remainder filled in from reference TRBV29-1 and TRBJ1-2): SAVISQKPSRDICQRGTSLTIQCQVDSQVTMMFWYRQQPGQSLTLIATANQGSEATYESGFVIDKFPISRPNLTFSTLTVSNMSPEDSSIYLCSVEVRGRANYGYTFGSGTRLTVV.

This clonotype was observed a few times. This chain connects TRBV5-1 to TRBJ2-4; TRBD2 agrees at 8 bases. Germline values: CDR1 SGHRS, CDR2 YFSETQ. The CDR3 loop spans 20 amino acids. The trim removed 3 bases at V and 0 bases at J, leaving 17 bases unmatched. In DNA, the CDR3 is TGCGCCAGCAGCTCTGACAGCCCGGCACTAGCGGCCCTAGCCAAAAACATTCAGTACTTC. Its translation: CASSSDSPALAALAKNIQYF. Full variable domain (rest looked up from reference TRBV5-1 and TRBJ2-4): KAGVTQTPRYLIKTRGQQVTLSCSPISGHRSVSWYQQTPGQGLQFLFEYFSETQRNKGNFPGRFSGRQFSNSRSEMNVSTLELGDSALYLCASSSDSPALAALAKNIQYFGAGTRLSVL.

This rearrangement joins TRBV6-5 to TRBJ2-1; no clear D. Germline CDR1 is MNHEY and CDR2 is SVGAGI. Deletions cut 5 bases from V and 4 bases from J, with 9 bases between. This CDR3 is built from 13 residues. The CDR3 loop reads CASSDRPYNEQFF. For the CDR3, the DNA is TGTGCCAGCAGTGACCGACCGTACAATGAGCAGTTCTTC.

J is TRBJ1-1 and V is TRBV2, with 7 bases lining up with TRBD1. This CDR3 contains 14 residues. Germline CDR1 reads SNHLY; CDR2 reads FYNNEI. The V gene end was trimmed by 5 bases and the J gene end by 3 bases; junction bases not matched to a gene: 6. CDR3 residues: CASSRQGLDTEAFF. For the CDR3, the DNA is TGTGCCAGCAGTAGACAGGGTTTGGACACTGAAGCTTTCTTT.

Ten or more counts support this clonotype. J is TRBJ2-1 and V is TRBV20-1; D remains ambiguous. V lost 7 bases and J 1 base, leaving 5 bases between the germline ends. Germline CDR1 is DFQATT and CDR2 is SNEGSKA (reference sequence). The CDR3 totals 11 residues. The CDR3 DNA sequence: TGCAGTGTCAATTCCTACAATGAGCAGTTCTTC. Its translation is CSVNSYNEQFF.

J is TRBJ2-3 and V is TRBV20-1; weak D call: TRBD2 (7 bases). Germline V gene data show CDR1 as DFQATT and CDR2 as SNEGSKA (reference sequence). V lost 4 bases and J lost 4, with 18 bases in between. The CDR3 covers 15 residues. CDR3 bases: TGCAGTGCTATTCACGGTGCGGGGGCCCCAGATACGCAGTATTTT. It yields the protein CSAIHGAGAPDTQYF.

This clonotype was seen only a few times. The chain couples TRBV19 to TRBJ2-1, with 7 bases fitting TRBD2. This CDR3 comprises 14 residues. Trimming took 4 bases from V and 6 from J; bases not matched to a gene: 6. The V gene's germline CDR1 is LNHDA and CDR2 SQIVND (reference sequence). DNA of the CDR3: TGTGCCAGTAGTAGCGGGGGTAACGCCAATGAGCAGTTCTTC. Protein sequence: CASSSGGNANEQFF.

The rearrangement links TRBV12-3 or TRBV12-4 to TRBJ1-3; D gene uncertain. V was shortened by 1 base and J by 4 bases, with 5 bases between the two germline ends. The CDR3 runs 13 residues. The CDR3 spells CASSLGLGNTIYF. Here the CDR3 DNA reads TGTGCCAGCAGTTTAGGACTCGGAAACACCATATATTTT.

The chain uses TRBV12-3 or TRBV12-4 and TRBJ2-1, with a tentative D call TRBD2 (7 bases). Trimming took 7 bases from V and 5 from J, leaving 18 bases between them. CDR3 size: 15 residues. The CDR3 DNA reads TGTGCCAGCACCTTACTTGGGGGGGCGGACAATGAGCAGTTCTTC. The encoded protein is CASTLLGGADNEQFF.

This clonotype was observed a handful of times. The V call is TRBV7-9, the J call TRBJ1-1; TRBD1 is a possible D gene (5 bases). The CDR3 totals 14 residues. The ends were cut back, 2 bases at V and 1 base at J, with 8 bases in the middle. Germline V lookup: CDR1 SEHNR, CDR2 FQNEAQ (reference sequence). As DNA, the CDR3 is TGTGCCAGCAGCTTATTGGGACCGAACACTGAAGCTTTCTTT. Protein sequence: CASSLLGPNTEAFF.

The chain is built from TRBV7-9 and TRBJ2-1; D is perhaps TRBD2 (6 bases). The V and J ends lost 5 bases and 0 bases respectively, with 11 bases between them. Germline CDR1 and CDR2: SEHNR and FQNEAQ (reference sequence). CDR3 length equals 15 residues. The CDR3 nucleotides read TGTGCCAGCAGCCCTGGGGGGAGCTCCTACAATGAGCAGTTCTTC. This codes for CASSPGGSSYNEQFF.

The chain joins TRBV4-2 to TRBJ2-5; TRBD1 might be the D (6 bases). CDR1 and CDR2 from the germline V gene are LGHNA and YNFKEQ. This CDR3 has 15 amino acids. Trimming shortened V by 0 bases and J by 4 bases, and 12 bases separated the two germline ends. The CDR3 nucleotides are TGTGCCAGCAGCCAAGATCTTCAGGGGAGAGAGACCCAGTACTTC. Amino acids: CASSQDLQGRETQYF.

This clonotype was detected ten times or more. V gene TRBV7-6 combines with J gene TRBJ1-4, with 7 positions matching TRBD1. V dropped 5 bases and J dropped 7; count of bases not matched to a gene: 10. The germline V gene encodes CDR1 SGHVS and CDR2 FNYEAQ. The CDR3 loop spans 15 amino acids. CDR3 DNA sequence: TGTGCCAGCAGCAGAGAGGGGGCACGGGGTGAAAAACTGTTTTTT. Its translation is CASSREGARGEKLFF.

This clonotype was seen a few times. This chain joins TRBV28 and TRBJ2-1; D unclear. Between the trimmed V and J ends, which lost 5 bases and 3 bases, there was a span of 11 bases. CDR3 length equals 14 residues. Germline loops: CDR1 MDHEN, CDR2 SYDVKM. CDR3 sequence (DNA): TGTGCCAGCAGTCCGGCACCCTTCTACAATGAGCAGTTCTTC. Its translation: CASSPAPFYNEQFF.